The text below deals with one TCR beta chain. Its antigen is not identified. Profiling relied on immunoSEQ multiplex PCR, and the TCRdb table lists in-frame clones only, not all of them. The table has roughly 90,000 clones, 90% to 95% seen once. CDR1 SGHAT and CDR2 FQNNGV come from the germline V gene. V shed 5 bases and J shed 4 bases, with 18 bases lying between them. This CDR3 has 16 amino acids. This entry comes from a study of OX40 agonist ivuxolimab in advanced cancers. Study-wide points: Patients with a partial response at 0.1-3.0 mg/kg had among the lowest clonal expansion.

Systemic immunosuppression or autoimmune disease history was grounds to exclude patients. Sequencing was performed on CD4+ or CD8+ T cells sorted from blood, taken in a trial of the OX40 agonist ivuxolimab. This sequence originates from an adult with an advanced solid tumor such as melanoma, head and neck, liver or kidney cancer. The rearrangement uses TRBV11-2 and TRBJ1-3, with D unclear. This chain's CDR3 is CASSPEVRAAGNTIYF. CDR3 sequence (DNA): TGTGCCAGCAGCCCTGAGGTAAGGGCGGCCGGAAACACCATATATTTT.